This TCR beta chain was recorded in a study of CD8 T cells in Susac syndrome. Random hexamers served to reverse transcribe roughly 0.5 to 1 ug RNA. An immunoSEQ multiplex PCR amplified TCR beta CDR3 over 54 Vbeta and 13 Jbeta. TCRdb called the immunoSEQ multiplex PCR reads again in MiXCR, with one record for every CDR3 protein. Of a few hundred thousand distinct CDR3 sequences listed, 70% to 90% are singletons. This TCR came from a human donor with multiple sclerosis. Sample: CD8+ T cells from PBMCs.

The CDR3 coding sequence is TGTGCCAGCTCACCGGGACAGGGGGACAACGAGCAGTACTTC. This gives the protein CASSPGQGDNEQYF. The chain combines TRBV18 with TRBJ2-7; TRBD1 aligns across 11 bases. Germline lookup yields CDR1 KGHSH and CDR2 LQKENI. V gave up 3 bases and J gave up 5 bases; unmatched junction bases: 3. The CDR3 is 14 amino acids.